Below are 25 T cell receptor beta chains sequenced from a single sample in a study of metastatic and nonmetastatic thyroid tumors. TCRdb re-analyzed the PCR reads using MiXCR. Of roughly 72,000 clones in the sample, roughly 18% were seen once. Patients had received no treatment of any kind before thyroid surgery. Material: blood. All receptors derive from a female donor with papillary thyroid cancer or a benign thyroid nodule (not recorded which). Some clones in this sample may be carry-over from other donors' samples.

As regards this clone: This may arise from a read error, as a much more abundant clone is one base away. The rearrangement joins TRBV11-1 to TRBJ2-1; TRBD2 matches 9 bases. The V gene's germline CDR1 is SGHAT and CDR2 FQDESV (reference sequence). The CDR3 runs 18 residues. Trimming cost V 7 bases and J 1 base; bases outside gene matches: 14. The CDR3 region has the DNA TGTGCCAGCATCCCCCGGCTAGCGGGATGGCCATCCTACAATGAGCAGTTCTTC. Translating gives CASIPRLAGWPSYNEQFF.

V usage is TRBV30 and J usage is TRBJ2-1, with TRBD2 matching 8 bases. The germline gives CDR1 GTSNPN, CDR2 SVGIG (reference sequence). CDR3 length: 17 amino acids. With V trimmed by 2 bases and J by 1 base, 10 bases remained unmatched. The CDR3 spells CAWSLGAGVRSYNEQFF. The CDR3 nucleotides are TGTGCCTGGAGTTTAGGAGCGGGAGTACGTTCCTACAATGAGCAGTTCTTC.

This clone was seen a handful of times. This CDR3 is CASSEYRTPTNNEQFF. CDR3 nucleotide sequence: TGTGCCAGCAGTGAATATCGAACCCCGACCAACAATGAGCAGTTCTTC. The V gene is TRBV2, the J gene TRBJ2-1; D is unclear. The CDR3 sequence is 16 residues long. CDR1 is SNHLY and CDR2 is FYNNEI in the germline V gene. The V end was cut by 2 bases, the J end by 5 bases, with 16 bases between. The entire variable domain, with the rest obtained from reference TRBV2 and TRBJ2-1, is as follows: EPEVTQTPSHQVTQMGQEVILRCVPISNHLYFYWYRQILGQKVEFLVSFYNNEISEKSEIFDDQFSVERPDGSNFTLKIRSTKLEDSAMYFCASSEYRTPTNNEQFFGPGTRLTVL.

The chain combines TRBV6-1 with TRBJ1-2, with D unclear. The CDR3 runs to 12 residues. Trimming left V 3 bases short and J 5 bases short, with 7 bases between. Per germline, CDR1 MNHNS and CDR2 SASEGT. The CDR3 DNA reads as TGTGCCAGCAGTGAGGGTCCTTATGGCTACACCTTC. It translates to CASSEGPYGYTF.

The chain couples TRBV19 to TRBJ2-2; the match to TRBD1 covers 7 bases. After removal of 7 bases from V and 0 bases from J, the junction contained 8 bases not matched to a gene. Germline V gives CDR1 LNHDA, CDR2 SQIVND (reference sequence). The CDR3 loop spans 16 amino acids. This chain's CDR3 is CASITTGQANTGELFF. In DNA, the CDR3 is TGTGCCAGTATTACCACTGGACAGGCGAACACCGGGGAGCTGTTTTTT.

This clone has a handful of counts. The rearrangement joins TRBV28 to TRBJ2-7; D assignment may be TRBD1 or TRBD2 (5 bases each). Trimming took off 5 bases at V and 0 bases at J, with 20 bases between the two ends. Germline CDR1 MDHEN, CDR2 SYDVKM. The CDR3 consists of 17 residues. The CDR3 DNA follows: TGTGCCAGCAGTCCTCCCGATTGGGACCAGGACTCCTACGAGCAGTACTTC. As protein: CASSPPDWDQDSYEQYF.

Concerning this clone: Mismatch with germline at one junction end may stem from a read error. The chain uses TRBV5-4 and TRBJ1-3; no clear D gene. This CDR3 spans 15 amino acids. Germline CDR1 SGHNT, CDR2 YYREEE (reference sequence). In DNA, the CDR3 is TGTGCCAACAGCTTGGGGAGGAATACTGGAAACACCATATATTTT. It codes for CANSLGRNTGNTIYF.

This clone was counted only a few times. This rearrangement joins TRBV28 to TRBJ2-6; D may match TRBD1 or TRBD2 (5 bases each). The CDR3 extends over 16 amino acids. Trimming removed 3 bases from V and 0 bases from J, with 9 bases in between. Looked up from germline, CDR1 is MDHEN and CDR2 is SYDVKM. As DNA, the CDR3 is TGTGCCAGCAGTTTTAGTGGGGGCTCTGGGGCCAACGTCCTGACTTTC. It encodes CASSFSGGSGANVLTF.

This clone was picked up many times. This same CDR3 is encoded by further DNA sequences in the sample. The chain links TRBV6-1 to TRBJ2-3; 8 nucleotides match TRBD1. V dropped 6 bases and J dropped 5; count of bases not matched to a gene: 7. This CDR3 contains 14 residues. Germline-derived CDR1 and CDR2 are MNHNS and SASEGT. The CDR3 is CASSQGTGGDTQYF. CDR3 bases: TGTGCCAGCAGCCAGGGAACAGGGGGAGATACGCAGTATTTT.

This clone has at least ten counts. The chain links TRBV18 to TRBJ2-2; 7 nucleotides agree with TRBD1. Germline values: CDR1 KGHSH, CDR2 LQKENI. With V trimmed by 3 bases and J by 9 bases, 7 bases remained unmatched. The CDR3 loop spans 14 amino acids. The CDR3 region is CASSPGTAVWELFF. The DNA for the CDR3 is TGTGCCAGCTCACCTGGGACAGCCGTGTGGGAGCTGTTTTTT.

This clone has only a few counts. V is TRBV6-1 and J is TRBJ2-7; 7 bases match TRBD1. The CDR3 sequence is 15 residues long. CDR1 is MNHNS, CDR2 SASEGT, per germline. V was pared by 6 bases and J by 0 bases, with 8 bases of the junction left unmatched. CDR3 DNA: TGTGCCAGCAGAACGACAGGGTTAAGCTCCTACGAGCAGTACTTC. Protein sequence: CASRTTGLSSYEQYF.

This clone has a count of ten or more. The J gene is TRBJ2-7, the V gene TRBV19, with D possibly TRBD2 on 5 matching bases. Germline CDR1 and CDR2: LNHDA and SQIVND (reference sequence). The CDR3 totals 15 residues. V lost 5 bases and J lost 3, with 17 bases in between. CDR3 nucleotide sequence: TGTGCCAGTAGTTCAAACTTCCCTGGAGGCTACGAGCAGTACTTC. Amino acids: CASSSNFPGGYEQYF.

There are a few counts of this clone. The chain carries TRBV12-3 or TRBV12-4 and TRBJ2-2, with D unresolved. V was shortened by 8 bases and J by 6 bases, with 19 bases between the two germline ends. The CDR3 is made up of 15 amino acids. CDR3: CASEPRSVSPGELFF. CDR3 DNA sequence: TGTGCCAGCGAGCCCAGGTCGGTGTCCCCCGGGGAGCTGTTTTTT.

This clone has ten or more counts. CDR3 region: CASSFGTDTQYF. In DNA, the CDR3 is TGTGCCAGCAGTTTCGGCACAGATACGCAGTATTTT. The chain carries TRBV6-1 and TRBJ2-3; D ambiguous. This CDR3 spans 12 amino acids. Germline CDR1 and CDR2: MNHNS and SASEGT. Trimming left V 5 bases short and J 1 base short, with 4 bases between.

This clone showed up just a few times. This chain connects TRBV24-1 to TRBJ1-2, with D possibly being TRBD1 (6 bases). Trimming pared 3 bases from V and 8 bases from J, leaving 12 bases between. CDR3 length equals 13 residues. Germline CDR1 is KGHDR and CDR2 is SFDVKD. CDR3 region: CATSDGTRRGYTF. The DNA of the CDR3 is TGTGCCACCAGTGATGGGACAAGGCGCGGCTACACCTTC.

This clone has at least ten counts. The rearrangement links TRBV27 to TRBJ2-6; D unclear. The ends were cut back, 5 bases at V and 0 bases at J, with 11 bases in the middle. CDR3 length: 16 residues. The germline V gene encodes CDR1 MNHEY and CDR2 SMNVEV (reference sequence). Here the CDR3 reads CASSRVSGSGANVLTF. In nucleotides, the CDR3 is TGTGCCAGCAGTAGGGTGTCCGGCTCTGGGGCCAACGTCCTGACTTTC.

This clone has ten or more counts. The chain employs TRBV18 and TRBJ2-3; D ambiguous. Trimming pared 0 bases from V and 8 bases from J, leaving 15 bases between. This CDR3 contains 15 residues. Germline CDR1 is KGHSH and CDR2 is LQKENI. The CDR3 nucleotides are TGTGCCAGCTCACCACCCGGCGATCAACCGGGTACGCAGTATTTT. This encodes CASSPPGDQPGTQYF.

V usage is TRBV2 and J usage is TRBJ1-2; 8 bases agree with TRBD1. CDR1 SNHLY and CDR2 FYNNEI come from the germline V gene. V lost 7 bases to trimming and J lost 2 bases; unmatched junction nucleotides: 9. The CDR3 is 15 amino acids. CDR3 residues: CASIQDRASNYGYTF. As DNA, the CDR3 is TGTGCCAGCATCCAGGACAGGGCCTCAAACTATGGCTACACCTTC.

The chain joins TRBV20-1 to TRBJ2-7; 10 bases match TRBD2. CDR1 is DFQATT, CDR2 SNEGSKA, per germline (reference sequence). The CDR3 contains 15 residues. J lost 4 bases, V lost 3 bases, and 9 bases had no gene match. CDR3: CSARGGSGRFYEQYF. The CDR3 DNA reads TGCAGTGCTAGGGGTGGTAGCGGGAGGTTTTACGAGCAGTACTTC.

This clone was detected many times. This chain connects TRBV5-1 to TRBJ2-3; D perhaps matches TRBD2 (5 bases). The germline gives CDR1 SGHRS, CDR2 YFSETQ. Trimming removed 4 bases from V and 6 bases from J, with 21 bases in between. The length of the CDR3 is 16 residues. In DNA, the CDR3 is TGCGCCAGCAGCCCGGAGGAGAAGGCCCTGAGGGATACGCAGTATTTT. Its translation is CASSPEEKALRDTQYF.

This clone was seen ten or more times. The chain is built from TRBV20-1 and TRBJ1-1; TRBD1 might be the D (6 bases). Trimming took off 0 bases at V and 3 bases at J, with 14 bases between the two ends. The CDR3 is made up of 15 amino acids. Germline V CDR1 and CDR2: DFQATT, SNEGSKA (reference sequence). For the CDR3, the DNA is TGCAGTGCTAGAGAGCAGTCACAGGGCCACACTGAAGCTTTCTTT. This gives the protein CSAREQSQGHTEAFF.

This clone has ten or more counts. V and J are TRBV7-3 and TRBJ1-1; D gene uncertain. The ends were cut back, 5 bases at V and 8 bases at J, with 12 bases in the middle. Germline values: CDR1 SGHTA, CDR2 FQGTGA. The CDR3 is made up of 12 amino acids. The CDR3 here is CASSLSGQEAFF. The CDR3 nucleotides are TGTGCCAGCAGCCTCAGTGGGCAAGAAGCTTTCTTT.

J is TRBJ2-7 and V is TRBV30; D ambiguous. The CDR3 has 12 amino acids. V was shortened by 3 bases and J by 2 bases, with 8 bases between the two germline ends. Germline V gene sequence: CDR1 GTSNPN, CDR2 SVGIG (reference sequence). CDR3 in amino acids: CAWSLGTYEQYF. As DNA, the CDR3 is TGTGCCTGGAGCTTGGGAACCTACGAGCAGTACTTC.

There are many counts of this clone. Here the CDR3 reads CATSDPGQAQETQYF. In DNA, the CDR3 is TGTGCCACCAGTGACCCTGGACAGGCGCAAGAGACCCAGTACTTC. This chain uses TRBV24-1 with TRBJ2-5; 7 bases map to TRBD1. The CDR3 is 15 amino acids. Germline trimming cut 4 bases from V and 2 bases from J; bases unmatched to any gene: 6. The germline gives CDR1 KGHDR, CDR2 SFDVKD.

A single count supports this clone. The rearrangement uses TRBV2 and TRBJ2-3, with D unclear. Trimming cost V 5 bases and J 2 bases, with 2 bases left between them. The germline V gene encodes CDR1 SNHLY and CDR2 FYNNEI. The CDR3 has 11 amino acids. In DNA, the CDR3 is TGTGCCAGCAGTTACACAGATACGCAGTATTTT. Translated, it gives CASSYTDTQYF.